The source of this TCR beta chain is a study of monozygotic twins with inflammatory bowel disease. In the case of this clonotype: Its antigen is not known.

Overall study findings and caveats: Patient-to-patient differences in immunosuppressive treatment may have added variability to the repertoires. Subtypes among T cells remained indistinguishable.

The template-switching step introduced UMIs that carried a 6-nucleotide sample barcode. TCRdb processed the 5' RACE reads again and assigns one entry to each CDR3 protein, with no DNA. With roughly 140,000 distinct CDR3 sequences in the sample, the ten largest clones hold less than 2.5%. The CDR3 extends over 15 amino acids. Germline V gene sequence: CDR1 DFQATT, CDR2 SNEGSKA (reference sequence). Input material: blood. The rearrangement uses TRBV20-1 and TRBJ2-1; TCRdb designates TRBD2, a call that cannot be tested without DNA. The clonotype comes from a human donor with ulcerative colitis or Crohn's disease, or a healthy co-twin of an affected twin (not recorded which). This chain's CDR3 is CSAREGGRNYNEQFF.